This T cell receptor beta chain was identified in a study of blood T cells in healthy people across ages. Study conclusions and caveats: Naive CD4+ cell counts and diversity both ran higher in long-lived than in aged donors.

The V gene lost 1 base and the J gene lost 3 bases, with 7 bases spanning the gap. Germline loops: CDR1 SNHLY, CDR2 FYNNEI. This CDR3 comprises 14 residues. Then a second PCR, running roughly 7 to 11 cycles, was carried out with a sample-barcoded 5' primer and a J-beta primer mix. Every cDNA was tagged by a template-switch adaptor with 12 random nucleotides. From the 5' RACE reads, TCRdb called clonotypes with MiXCR, one entry per CDR3 protein. Among almost 1 million distinct CDR3 sequences listed, roughly 50% were seen once. With respect to this clonotype: Its specificity is unknown.

Sequencing used blood. The chain recombines TRBV2 with TRBJ1-5; D gene uncertain. This receptor was identified in a woman aged 60-75 years in good health. The CDR3 protein is CASSEEQFNQPQHF. The CDR3 nucleotides are TGTGCCAGCAGTGAAGAGCAGTTCAATCAGCCCCAGCATTTT.